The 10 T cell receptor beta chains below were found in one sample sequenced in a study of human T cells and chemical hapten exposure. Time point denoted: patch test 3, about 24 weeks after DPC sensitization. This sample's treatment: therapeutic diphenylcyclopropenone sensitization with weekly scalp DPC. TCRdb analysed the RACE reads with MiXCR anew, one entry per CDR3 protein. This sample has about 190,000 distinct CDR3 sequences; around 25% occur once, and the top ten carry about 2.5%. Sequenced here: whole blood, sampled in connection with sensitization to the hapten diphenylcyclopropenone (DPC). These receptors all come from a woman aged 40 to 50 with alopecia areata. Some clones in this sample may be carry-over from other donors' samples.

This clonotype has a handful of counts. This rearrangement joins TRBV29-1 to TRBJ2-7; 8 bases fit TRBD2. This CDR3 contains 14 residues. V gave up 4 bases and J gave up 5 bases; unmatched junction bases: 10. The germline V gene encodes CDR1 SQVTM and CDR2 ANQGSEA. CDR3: CSVGSGRSGNEQYF. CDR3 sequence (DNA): TGCAGCGTTGGAAGCGGGAGAAGTGGGAACGAGCAGTACTTC.

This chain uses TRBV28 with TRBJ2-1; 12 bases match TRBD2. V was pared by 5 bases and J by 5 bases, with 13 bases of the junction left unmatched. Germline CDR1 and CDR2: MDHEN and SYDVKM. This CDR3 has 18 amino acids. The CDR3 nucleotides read TGTGCCAGCAGTCCAGTGGACAGTTGGACTAGCGGGAACAATGAGCAGTTCTTC. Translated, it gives CASSPVDSWTSGNNEQFF. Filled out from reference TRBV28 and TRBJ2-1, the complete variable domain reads DVKVTQSSRYLVKRTGEKVFLECVQDMDHENMFWYRQDPGLGLRLIYFSYDVKMKEKGDIPEGYSVSREKKERFSLILESASTNQTSMYLCASSPVDSWTSGNNEQFFGPGTRLTVL.

The CDR3 sequence: CASSLAQGLHNEQFF. The CDR3, as DNA: TGTGCCAGCAGCTTAGCTCAAGGACTTCACAATGAGCAGTTCTTC. The rearrangement uses TRBV7-2 and TRBJ2-1, with D maybe TRBD2 (5 bases). In germline, CDR1 is SGHTA, CDR2 FQGNSA. The CDR3 length is 15 residues. Trimming removed 0 bases from V and 5 bases from J, with 11 bases in between.

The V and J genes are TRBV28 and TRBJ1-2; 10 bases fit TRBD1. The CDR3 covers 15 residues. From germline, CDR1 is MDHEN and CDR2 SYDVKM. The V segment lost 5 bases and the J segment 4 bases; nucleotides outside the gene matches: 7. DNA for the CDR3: TGTGCCAGCAGTCCGTGGACAGGGGGAAGCTATGGCTACACCTTC. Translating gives CASSPWTGGSYGYTF.

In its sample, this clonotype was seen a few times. CDR3 region: CASSHIRMTYNEQFF. DNA of the CDR3: TGTGCCAGCAGTCATATCAGGATGACCTACAATGAGCAGTTCTTC. V and J are TRBV28 and TRBJ2-1; D not certain. Germline CDR1 and CDR2: MDHEN and SYDVKM. V was clipped by 5 bases and J by 2 bases, with 13 bases between them. The CDR3 is 15 residues long.

The CDR3 is CSARVPSGYEQYF. The CDR3 nucleotides read TGCAGTGCTAGAGTCCCTAGCGGCTACGAGCAGTACTTC. This rearrangement joins TRBV20-1 to TRBJ2-7, with 7 bases aligning to TRBD2. V lost 1 base and J lost 3; bases outside the gene matches: 3. From germline, CDR1 is DFQATT and CDR2 SNEGSKA (reference sequence). The CDR3 length is 13 residues.

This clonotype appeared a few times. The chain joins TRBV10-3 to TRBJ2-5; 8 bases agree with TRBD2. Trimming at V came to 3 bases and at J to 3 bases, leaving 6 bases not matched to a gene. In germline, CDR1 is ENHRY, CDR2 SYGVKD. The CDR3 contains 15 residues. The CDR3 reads CAISDSVAGKETQYF. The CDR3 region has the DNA TGTGCCATCAGTGACTCCGTAGCGGGAAAAGAGACCCAGTACTTC.

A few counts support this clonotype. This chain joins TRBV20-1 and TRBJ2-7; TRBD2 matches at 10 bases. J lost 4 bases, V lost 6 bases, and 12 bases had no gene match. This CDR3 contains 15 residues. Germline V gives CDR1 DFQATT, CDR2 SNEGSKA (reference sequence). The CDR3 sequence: CSAPNSGRLVYEQYF. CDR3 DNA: TGCAGTGCACCGAATAGCGGGAGGCTGGTGTACGAGCAGTACTTC.

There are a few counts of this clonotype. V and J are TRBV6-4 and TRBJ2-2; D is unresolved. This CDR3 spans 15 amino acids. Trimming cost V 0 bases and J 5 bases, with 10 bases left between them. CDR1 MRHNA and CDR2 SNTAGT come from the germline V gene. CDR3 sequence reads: CASSDSRSGTGELFF. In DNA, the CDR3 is TGTGCCAGCAGTGACTCGAGATCCGGAACCGGGGAGCTGTTTTTT.

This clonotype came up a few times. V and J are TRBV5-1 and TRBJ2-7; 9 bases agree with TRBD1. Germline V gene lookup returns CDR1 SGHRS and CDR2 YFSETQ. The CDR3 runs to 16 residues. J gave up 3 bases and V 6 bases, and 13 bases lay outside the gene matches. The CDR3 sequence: CASNPGQGHRLYEQYF. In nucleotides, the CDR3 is TGCGCCAGCAACCCGGGACAGGGACATAGGCTCTACGAGCAGTACTTC.